Following are 9 T cell receptor beta chains from one sample sequenced in a study of beta chain features in type 1 diabetes. As every portion of the isolated RNA was reverse transcribed, the sequencing read expressed TCRB transcripts. This table comes from immunoSEQ multiplex PCR, and its TCRdb copy is limited to in-frame clones, with some not included. Of around 40,000 clones in the sample, around 70% were seen once. These receptors' targets are unknown. Study-level points and caveats: When Type 1 diabetes patients were examined, their TCRB CDR3s proved moderately but significantly shorter in all four CD4+ subsets.

Sequenced input: Tregs from blood. The origin of the receptors is a woman younger than 35 with type 1 diabetes.

This rearrangement joins TRBV7-6 to TRBJ1-1, with unresolved D. Germline CDR1 reads SGHVS; CDR2 reads FNYEAQ. The CDR3 covers 16 residues. V was clipped by 4 bases and J by 0 bases, with 15 bases between them. CDR3 nucleotide sequence: TGTGCCAGCAGCTCCTGGGCGAGTTCCATGAACACTGAAGCTTTCTTT. Protein: CASSSWASSMNTEAFF.

The chain uses TRBV4-3 and TRBJ2-3, with unresolved D. The germline V gene encodes CDR1 LGHNA and CDR2 YSLEER. Trimming shortened V by 1 base and J by 8 bases, and 4 bases separated the two germline ends. CDR3 length: 11 residues. The DNA of the CDR3 is TGCGCCAGCAGCCAAGCTAGTACGCAGTATTTT. Translating it yields CASSQASTQYF.

The chain combines TRBV30 with TRBJ1-1; possibly TRBD1 for D (6 bases). The germline V and J ends were trimmed by 4 bases and 6 bases, with 18 bases remaining between them. There are 14 residues in the CDR3. Per the germline V gene, CDR1 is GTSNPN and CDR2 is SVGIG (reference sequence). CDR3 protein: CAWTKQGLSSEAFF. Written as DNA, the CDR3 is TGTGCCTGGACCAAACAGGGTCTGAGTTCTGAAGCTTTCTTT. Together with reference TRBV30 and TRBJ1-1, the CDR3 gives the full variable domain: SQTIHQWPATLVQPVGSPLSLECTVEGTSNPNLYWYRQAAGRGLQLLFYSVGIGQISSEVPQNLSASRPQDRQFILSSKKLLLSDSGFYLCAWTKQGLSSEAFFGQGTRLTVV.

The CDR3 DNA sequence: TGCAGCGTCCGGGGGGTGCTGAACACTGAAGCTTTCTTT. Its translation is CSVRGVLNTEAFF. The J gene is TRBJ1-1, the V gene TRBV29-1; the D gene is possibly TRBD1 (5 bases). CDR3 length: 13 amino acids. Germline CDR1 is SQVTM and CDR2 is ANQGSEA. The V and J ends lost 6 bases and 0 bases respectively, with 11 bases between them. The full variable domain, rest sourced from reference TRBV29-1 and TRBJ1-1, is SAVISQKPSRDICQRGTSLTIQCQVDSQVTMMFWYRQQPGQSLTLIATANQGSEATYESGFVIDKFPISRPNLTFSTLTVSNMSPEDSSIYLCSVRGVLNTEAFFGQGTRLTVV.

J is TRBJ1-5 and V is TRBV10-3; 8 nucleotides align to TRBD1. With 6 bases clipped from V and 5 bases from J, the junction kept 3 bases outside the gene matches. Per germline, CDR1 ENHRY and CDR2 SYGVKD. The CDR3 length is 13 residues. CDR3 coding DNA: TGTGCCATCAGGGGACAGGAGGATCAGCCCCAGCATTTT. Its translation is CAIRGQEDQPQHF.

The V and J genes are TRBV7-2 and TRBJ2-1; D is unresolved. Germline CDR1 reads SGHTA; CDR2 reads FQGNSA. The length of the CDR3 is 11 residues. Trimming cost V 5 bases and J 13 bases, with 12 bases left between them. CDR3: CASSRIWAQFF. CDR3 DNA: TGTGCCAGCAGCCGGATTTGGGCTCAGTTCTTC.

The genes are TRBV11-3 and TRBJ2-3; D is perhaps TRBD2 (5 bases). Deletions cut 3 bases from V and 6 bases from J, with 10 bases between. The CDR3 is 13 residues long. The germline V gene has CDR1 SGHNT and CDR2 YENEEA. The CDR3 coding sequence is TGTGCCAGCAGCTTTTACAGAGGGGATACGCAGTATTTT. Translated: CASSFYRGDTQYF.

The table lists this clone with a few counts. This chain links TRBV19 with TRBJ2-6, with D tentatively TRBD1 (7 bases). Deletions cut 1 base from V and 3 bases from J, with 13 bases between. Germline-derived CDR1 and CDR2 are LNHDA and SQIVND (reference sequence). CDR3 size: 17 residues. The CDR3 DNA sequence: TGTGCCAGTAGTATAGGCAGGGGGGTTAGTGGGGCCAACGTCCTGACTTTC. Residues: CASSIGRGVSGANVLTF.

This clone showed up just a few times. The chain joins TRBV7-2 to TRBJ1-2; D possibly corresponds to TRBD1 (6 bases). Germline assignment: CDR1 SGHTA and CDR2 FQGNSA. This CDR3 has 19 amino acids. Trimming pared 5 bases from V and 2 bases from J, leaving 27 bases between. CDR3 nucleotide sequence: TGTGCCAGCAGCGGCCGGACAGTAGGGATTTTAGCGCCGAACTATGGCTACACCTTC. Translated, it gives CASSGRTVGILAPNYGYTF.